A selection of T cell receptor beta chains follows, all from one sample in a study of early T cells in non-severe SARS-CoV-2 infection. TCRdb processed the 5' RACE reads anew with MiXCR; each CDR3 protein has one entry. The sample has 37,000 or so distinct CDR3 sequences, roughly 6% seen once. Sequencing was performed on whole blood. Receptor source: an adult who was a healthcare worker with PCR-confirmed SARS-CoV-2 infection or an uninfected control (not recorded which). Each CDR3 is given with its conserved first and last residue. D genes are given only for firm matches. Rows may omit the clone size; those that give it use once, few, many or a size class.

many | TRBJ1-6 | TRBV7-9 | - | CASSLGSAPLHF | TGTGCCAGCAGCTTAGGTTCAGCACCCCTCCACTTT
many | TRBJ2-5 | TRBV4-1 | - | CASSLRTEGTQYF | TGCGCCAGCAGCCTGCGGACCGAAGGGACCCAGTACTTC
- | TRBJ1-1 | TRBV18 | - | CASSTGFNTEAFF | TGTGCCAGCTCAACAGGGTTCAACACTGAAGCTTTCTTT
many | TRBJ2-5 | TRBV24-1 | - | CATSDPTEGGEETQYF | TGTGCCACCAGTGACCCCACCGAGGGGGGAGAAGAGACCCAGTACTTC
few | TRBJ2-7 | TRBV3-1 | - | CASSHGEREQYF | TGTGCCAGCAGCCACGGGGAAAGAGAGCAGTACTTC
many | TRBJ2-7 | TRBV6-1 | TRBD1 | CASSNRDRDEQYF | TGTGCCAGCAGTAACCGGGACAGAGACGAGCAGTACTTC
- | TRBJ2-1 | TRBV7-3 | - | CASSDPVSGEQFF | TGTGCCAGCAGCGACCCAGTATCAGGCGAGCAGTTCTTC
- | TRBJ2-3 | TRBV27 | - | CASSLGEDTQYF | TGTGCCAGCAGTTTAGGCGAGGATACGCAGTATTTT
many | TRBJ2-7 | TRBV7-9 | - | CASSSSGPYYEQYF | TGTGCCAGCAGCTCAAGCGGACCCTACTACGAGCAGTACTTC
- | TRBJ1-1 | TRBV6-5 | - | CATQRTEAFF | TGTGCCACCCAACGCACTGAAGCTTTCTTT
few | TRBJ1-5 | TRBV6-2/TRBV6-3 | - | CASGRDQPQHF | TGTGCCAGCGGACGTGATCAGCCCCAGCATTTT
- | TRBJ2-7 | TRBV10-3 | - | CAISEEQLFYEQYF | TGTGCCATCAGTGAAGAACAGCTCTTCTACGAGCAGTACTTC
many | TRBJ1-2 | TRBV20-1 | TRBD1 | CSAMVDRDGYTF | TGCAGTGCCATGGTGGACAGGGATGGCTACACCTTC
many | TRBJ2-1 | TRBV20-1 | - | CSAQWTRINEQFF | TGCAGTGCTCAATGGACTCGGATCAATGAGCAGTTCTTC
many | TRBJ1-3 | TRBV11-2 | TRBD1 | CAEDRGETGNTIYF | TGTGCCGAGGACAGGGGTGAAACTGGAAACACCATATATTTT
few | TRBJ2-7 | TRBV6-2/TRBV6-3 | TRBD2 | CASTSPEAGVVEQYF | TGTGCCAGCACCTCCCCAGAAGCGGGAGTCGTCGAGCAGTACTTC
few | TRBJ2-7 | TRBV4-1 | TRBD2 | CASSQVRGGSFSSEQYF | TGCGCCAGCAGCCAAGTTCGGGGGGGCTCTTTTTCTTCCGAGCAGTACTTC
- | TRBJ1-1 | TRBV6-5 | TRBD1 | CASSYSWGQEAFF | TGTGCCAGCAGTTACTCGTGGGGACAGGAAGCTTTCTTT
few | TRBJ2-6 | TRBV10-3 | TRBD1 | CAISGQGSGANVLTF | TGTGCCATCAGTGGACAGGGGTCTGGGGCCAACGTCCTGACTTTC
many | TRBJ2-5 | TRBV7-2 | - | CASSFVSLSPGTQYF | TGTGCCAGCAGCTTTGTTTCCCTCTCCCCGGGGACCCAGTACTTC
- | TRBJ2-7 | TRBV12-3/TRBV12-4 | TRBD1 | CASGHDRGDYEQYF | TGTGCCAGCGGACATGACAGGGGTGACTACGAGCAGTACTTC
few | TRBJ1-6 | TRBV11-2 | - | CASSLDTGTNSPLHF | TGTGCCAGCAGCTTAGATACAGGGACAAATTCACCCCTCCATTTT
many | TRBJ2-1 | TRBV6-2/TRBV6-3 | - | CASSYTARNYNEQFF | TGTGCCAGCAGTTATACAGCGAGGAATTACAATGAGCAGTTCTTC
few | TRBJ1-4 | TRBV28 | TRBD1 | CASSLGSGQAREKLFF | TGTGCCAGCAGTTTAGGATCGGGACAGGCGCGGGAAAAACTGTTTTTT
many | TRBJ2-3 | TRBV9 | - | CASSVQAASTDTQYF | TGTGCCAGCAGCGTTCAAGCGGCTAGCACAGATACGCAGTATTTT
many | TRBJ2-2 | TRBV6-1 | TRBD1 | CASSEFGTGNTGELFF | TGTGCCAGCAGTGAGTTCGGGACAGGGAACACCGGGGAGCTGTTTTTT
many | TRBJ2-7 | TRBV7-9 | TRBD2 | CASSLGPLAGAYEQYF | TGTGCCAGCAGCTTAGGCCCGCTAGCGGGAGCCTACGAGCAGTACTTC
many | TRBJ2-7 | TRBV29-1 | TRBD1 | CSVDLGQGADEQYF | TGCAGCGTTGATCTGGGACAGGGGGCAGACGAGCAGTACTTC
- | TRBJ2-7 | TRBV4-1 | TRBD1 | CASYDRERSEQYF | TGCGCCAGCTACGACAGGGAGAGGTCCGAGCAGTACTTC
- | TRBJ1-1 | TRBV3-1 | - | CASSQAGQNTEAFF | TGTGCCAGCAGCCAAGCAGGGCAGAACACTGAAGCTTTCTTT
many | TRBJ1-2 | TRBV12-3/TRBV12-4 | - | CASSLTGSLARYTF | TGTGCCAGCAGTTTGACCGGGAGTTTGGCTCGCTACACCTTC
many | TRBJ2-3 | TRBV10-3 | - | CASQTGTGTDTQYF | TGTGCCAGCCAGACCGGGACTGGCACAGATACGCAGTATTTT
many | TRBJ2-3 | TRBV29-1 | TRBD2 | CSAITGTSGTSDTQYF | TGCAGCGCCATAACCGGGACTAGCGGGACCTCAGATACGCAGTATTTT
- | TRBJ2-3 | TRBV7-9 | - | CASSAARVDTQYF | TGTGCCAGCAGCGCCGCTAGGGTGGATACGCAGTATTTT
many | TRBJ2-5 | TRBV12-3/TRBV12-4 | - | CASSSSAQETQYF | TGTGCCAGCAGTTCCAGCGCTCAAGAGACCCAGTACTTC
- | TRBJ2-1 | TRBV12-3/TRBV12-4 | TRBD1 | CASSSRDRVNEQFF | TGTGCCAGCAGCTCCAGGGACAGGGTCAATGAGCAGTTCTTC
many | TRBJ1-2 | TRBV29-1 | - | CSATPGLTSYGYTF | TGCAGCGCCACCCCGGGACTGACATCCTATGGCTACACCTTC
many | TRBJ1-4 | TRBV5-5 | - | CASGTTGPNEKLFF | TGTGCCAGCGGGACGACAGGTCCTAATGAAAAACTGTTTTTT
many | TRBJ1-2 | TRBV6-1 | TRBD1 | CASGQTGKDGYTF | TGTGCCAGCGGCCAGACAGGGAAGGATGGCTACACCTTC